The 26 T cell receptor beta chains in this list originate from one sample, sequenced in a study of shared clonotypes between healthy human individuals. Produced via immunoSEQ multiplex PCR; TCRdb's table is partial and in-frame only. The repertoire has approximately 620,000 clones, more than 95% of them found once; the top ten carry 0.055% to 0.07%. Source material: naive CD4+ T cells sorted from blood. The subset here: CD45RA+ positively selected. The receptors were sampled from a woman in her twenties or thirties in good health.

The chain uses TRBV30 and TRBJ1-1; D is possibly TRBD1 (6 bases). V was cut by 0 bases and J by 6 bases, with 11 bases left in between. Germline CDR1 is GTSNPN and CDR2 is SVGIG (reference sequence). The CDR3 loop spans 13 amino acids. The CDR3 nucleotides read TGTGCCTGGAGTGTACGGGGGCCCGCTGAAGCTTTCTTT. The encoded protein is CAWSVRGPAEAFF.

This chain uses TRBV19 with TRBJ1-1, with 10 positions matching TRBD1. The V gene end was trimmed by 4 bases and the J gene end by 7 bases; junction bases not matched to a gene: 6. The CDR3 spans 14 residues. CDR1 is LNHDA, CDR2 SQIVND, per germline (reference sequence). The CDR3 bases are TGTGCCAGTAGTAAACCCTGGACAGGGGGTGAAGCTTTCTTT. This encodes CASSKPWTGGEAFF.

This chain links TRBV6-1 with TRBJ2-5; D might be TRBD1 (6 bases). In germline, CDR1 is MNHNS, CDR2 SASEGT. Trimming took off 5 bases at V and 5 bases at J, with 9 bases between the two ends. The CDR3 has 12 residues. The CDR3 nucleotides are TGTGCCAGCAGTACGCAGGGGGAGACCCAGTACTTC. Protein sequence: CASSTQGETQYF.

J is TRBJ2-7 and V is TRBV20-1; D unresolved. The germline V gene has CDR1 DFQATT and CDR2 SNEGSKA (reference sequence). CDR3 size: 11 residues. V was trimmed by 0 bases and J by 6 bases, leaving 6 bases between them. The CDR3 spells CSARDRREQYF. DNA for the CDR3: TGCAGTGCTAGAGATCGGCGCGAGCAGTACTTC.

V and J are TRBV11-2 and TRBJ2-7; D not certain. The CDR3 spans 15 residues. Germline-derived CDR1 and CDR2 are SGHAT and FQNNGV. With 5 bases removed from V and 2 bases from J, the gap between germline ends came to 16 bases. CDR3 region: CASSGRAGPTYEQYF. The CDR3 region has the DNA TGTGCCAGCAGCGGCCGGGCCGGCCCTACCTACGAGCAGTACTTC. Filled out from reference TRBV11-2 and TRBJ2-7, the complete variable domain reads EAGVAQSPRYKIIEKRQSVAFWCNPISGHATLYWYQQILGQGPKLLIQFQNNGVVDDSQLPKDRFSAERLKGVDSTLKIQPAKLEDSAVYLCASSGRAGPTYEQYFGPGTRLTVT.

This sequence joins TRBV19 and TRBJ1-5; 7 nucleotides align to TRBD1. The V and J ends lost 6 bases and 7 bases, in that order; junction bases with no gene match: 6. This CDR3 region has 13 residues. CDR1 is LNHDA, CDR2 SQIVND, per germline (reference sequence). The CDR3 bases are TGTGCCAGTAGGGAACAGGGGATGCAGCCCCAGCATTTT. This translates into CASREQGMQPQHF.

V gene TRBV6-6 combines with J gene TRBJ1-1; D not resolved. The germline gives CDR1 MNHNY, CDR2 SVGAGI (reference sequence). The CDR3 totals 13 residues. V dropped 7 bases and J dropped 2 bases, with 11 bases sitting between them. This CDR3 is CASNGLSNTEAFF. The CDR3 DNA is TGTGCCAGCAATGGACTATCAAACACTGAAGCTTTCTTT.

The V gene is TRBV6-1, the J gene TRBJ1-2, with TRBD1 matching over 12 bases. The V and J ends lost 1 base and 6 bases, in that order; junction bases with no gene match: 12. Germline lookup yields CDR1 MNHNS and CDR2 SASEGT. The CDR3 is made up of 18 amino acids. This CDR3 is CASSEVDPWDRGRDGYTF. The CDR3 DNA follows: TGTGCCAGCAGTGAAGTCGACCCCTGGGACAGGGGGCGCGATGGCTACACCTTC.

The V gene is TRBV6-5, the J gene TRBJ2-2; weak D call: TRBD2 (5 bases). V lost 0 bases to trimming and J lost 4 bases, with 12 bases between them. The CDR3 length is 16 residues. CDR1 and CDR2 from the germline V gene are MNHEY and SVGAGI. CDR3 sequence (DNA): TGTGCCAGCAGTTACTCAAGCGGTTGGGGCACCGGGGAGCTGTTTTTT. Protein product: CASSYSSGWGTGELFF.

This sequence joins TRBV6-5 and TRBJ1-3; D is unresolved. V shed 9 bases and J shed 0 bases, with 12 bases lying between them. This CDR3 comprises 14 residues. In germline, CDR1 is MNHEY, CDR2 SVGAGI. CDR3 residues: CASGRDPSGNTIYF. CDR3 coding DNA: TGTGCCAGTGGGCGCGACCCCTCTGGAAACACCATATATTTT.

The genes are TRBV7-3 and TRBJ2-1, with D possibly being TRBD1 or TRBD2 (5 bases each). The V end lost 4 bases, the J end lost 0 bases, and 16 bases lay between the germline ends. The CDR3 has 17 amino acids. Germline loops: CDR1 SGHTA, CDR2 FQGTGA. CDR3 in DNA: TGTGCCAGCAGCTCAAACCCTTCAGGGAGCTCCTACAATGAGCAGTTCTTC. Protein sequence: CASSSNPSGSSYNEQFF.

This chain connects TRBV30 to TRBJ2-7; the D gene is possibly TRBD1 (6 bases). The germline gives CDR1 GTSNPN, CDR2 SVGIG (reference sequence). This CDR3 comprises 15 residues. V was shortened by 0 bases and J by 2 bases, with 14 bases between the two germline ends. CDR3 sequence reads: CAWSVLRTDPYEQYF. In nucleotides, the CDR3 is TGTGCCTGGAGTGTACTAAGGACAGACCCCTACGAGCAGTACTTC.

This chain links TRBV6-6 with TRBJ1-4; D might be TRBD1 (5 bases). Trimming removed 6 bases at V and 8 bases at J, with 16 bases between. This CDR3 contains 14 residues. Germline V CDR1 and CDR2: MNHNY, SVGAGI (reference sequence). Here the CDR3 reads CASRVQVAREKLFF. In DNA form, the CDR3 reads TGTGCCAGCAGGGTACAGGTCGCACGGGAAAAACTGTTTTTT.

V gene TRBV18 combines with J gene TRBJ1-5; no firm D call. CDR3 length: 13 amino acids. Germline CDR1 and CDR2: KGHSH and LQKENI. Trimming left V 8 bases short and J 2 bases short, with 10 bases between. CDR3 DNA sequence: TGTGCCAGCCAGGAAATAGGCAATCAGCCCCAGCATTTT. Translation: CASQEIGNQPQHF.

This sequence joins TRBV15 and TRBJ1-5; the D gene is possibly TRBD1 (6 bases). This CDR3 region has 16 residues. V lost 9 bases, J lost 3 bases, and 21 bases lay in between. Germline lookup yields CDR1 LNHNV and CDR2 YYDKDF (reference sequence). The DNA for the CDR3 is TGTGCCACAGCCGTACAGGGCGTTAGTAACAATCAGCCCCAGCATTTT. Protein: CATAVQGVSNNQPQHF.

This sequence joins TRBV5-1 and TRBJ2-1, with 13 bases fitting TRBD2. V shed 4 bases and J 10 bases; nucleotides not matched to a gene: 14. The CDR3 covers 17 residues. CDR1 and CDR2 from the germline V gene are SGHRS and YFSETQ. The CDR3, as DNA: TGCGCCAGCAGCATAAGAATACTAGCGGGAGGGAGCGGAGAGCAGTTCTTC. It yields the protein CASSIRILAGGSGEQFF.

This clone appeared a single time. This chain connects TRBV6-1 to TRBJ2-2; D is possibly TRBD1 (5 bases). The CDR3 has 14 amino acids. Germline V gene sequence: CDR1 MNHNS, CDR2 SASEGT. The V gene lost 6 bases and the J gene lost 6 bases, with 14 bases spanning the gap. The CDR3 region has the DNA TGTGCCAGCAGCTTGACCAGGGTACCCGGGGAGCTGTTTTTT. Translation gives CASSLTRVPGELFF.

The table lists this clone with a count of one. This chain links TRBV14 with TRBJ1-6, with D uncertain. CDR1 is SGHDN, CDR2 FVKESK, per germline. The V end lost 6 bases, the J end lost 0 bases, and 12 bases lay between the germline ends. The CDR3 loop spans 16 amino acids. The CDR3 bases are TGTGCCAGCAGTCCGCTAGGCAGCTCCTATAATTCACCCCTCCACTTT. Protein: CASSPLGSSYNSPLHF.

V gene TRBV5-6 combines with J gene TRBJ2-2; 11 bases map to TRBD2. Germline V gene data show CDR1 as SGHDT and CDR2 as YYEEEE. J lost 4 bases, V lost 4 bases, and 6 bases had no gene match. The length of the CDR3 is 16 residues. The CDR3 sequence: CASSLSGRARTGELFF. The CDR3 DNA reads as TGTGCCAGCAGCCTTAGCGGGAGGGCCCGCACCGGGGAGCTGTTTTTT.

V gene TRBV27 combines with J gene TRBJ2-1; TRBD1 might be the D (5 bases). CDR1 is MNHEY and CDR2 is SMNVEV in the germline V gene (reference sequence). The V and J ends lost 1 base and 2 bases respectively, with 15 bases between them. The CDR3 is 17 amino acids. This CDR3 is CASSLFRSLGPYNEQFF. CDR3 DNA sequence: TGTGCCAGCAGTTTATTTCGTAGCCTGGGGCCCTACAATGAGCAGTTCTTC.

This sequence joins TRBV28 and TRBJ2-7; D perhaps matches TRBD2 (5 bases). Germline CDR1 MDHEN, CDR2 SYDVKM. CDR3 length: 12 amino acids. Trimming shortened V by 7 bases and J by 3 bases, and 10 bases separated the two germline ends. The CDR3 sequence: CASTPGNYEQYF. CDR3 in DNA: TGTGCCAGCACCCCGGGGAACTACGAGCAGTACTTC.

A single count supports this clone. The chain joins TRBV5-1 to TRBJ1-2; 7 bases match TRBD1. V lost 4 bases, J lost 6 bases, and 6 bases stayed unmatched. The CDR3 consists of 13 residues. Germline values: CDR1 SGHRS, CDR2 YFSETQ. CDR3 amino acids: CASSNRDSNGYTF. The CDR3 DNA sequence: TGCGCCAGCAGCAATCGGGACAGCAATGGCTACACCTTC.

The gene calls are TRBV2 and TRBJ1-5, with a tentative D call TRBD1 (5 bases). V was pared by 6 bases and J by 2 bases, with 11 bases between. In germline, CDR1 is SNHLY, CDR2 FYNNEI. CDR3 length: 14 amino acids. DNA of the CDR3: TGTGCCAGCAGCCTGGACATCGGCAATCAGCCCCAGCATTTT. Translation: CASSLDIGNQPQHF.

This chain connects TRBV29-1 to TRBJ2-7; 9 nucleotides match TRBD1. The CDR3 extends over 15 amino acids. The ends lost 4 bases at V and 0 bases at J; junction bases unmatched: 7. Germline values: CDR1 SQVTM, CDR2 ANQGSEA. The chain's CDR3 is CSVGPPTGGSYEQYF. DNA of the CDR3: TGCAGCGTTGGACCCCCGACAGGGGGCTCCTACGAGCAGTACTTC.

This CDR3 is CASSLLAPRGNEQFF. The CDR3 region has the DNA TGTGCCAGCAGTTTATTAGCACCAAGGGGGAATGAGCAGTTCTTC. This rearrangement joins TRBV28 to TRBJ2-1; a weak D match, TRBD1 (6 bases). The CDR3 is 15 amino acids. Germline V gives CDR1 MDHEN, CDR2 SYDVKM. V dropped 1 base and J dropped 7 bases, with 14 bases sitting between them.

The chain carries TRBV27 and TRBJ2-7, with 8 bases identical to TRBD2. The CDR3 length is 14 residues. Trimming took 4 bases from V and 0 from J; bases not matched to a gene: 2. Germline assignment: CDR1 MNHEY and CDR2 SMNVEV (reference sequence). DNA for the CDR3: TGTGCCAGCAGTTGGAGCGGGAGCTCCTACGAGCAGTACTTC. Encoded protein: CASSWSGSSYEQYF.